One sample yielded the 13 T cell receptor beta chains listed below, sequenced in a study of blood T cell repertoires in COVID-19. Clones were read by immunoSEQ multiplex PCR, and TCRdb kept only the in-frame ones, dropping some. The table has roughly 100,000 clones, 87% seen once. Material for sequencing was peripheral blood. The receptors originated from a human donor in a cohort sampled during active COVID-19.

V gene TRBV11-3 combines with J gene TRBJ2-1; 7 nucleotides match TRBD1. This CDR3 comprises 16 residues. Germline CDR1 reads SGHNT; CDR2 reads YENEEA. The V segment lost 0 bases and the J segment 5 bases; nucleotides outside the gene matches: 7. CDR3 region: CASSLEGQLPHNEQFF. CDR3 nucleotides: TGTGCCAGCAGCTTAGAGGGACAGTTACCTCACAATGAGCAGTTCTTC.

The genes are TRBV28 and TRBJ2-7, with a possible D match to TRBD1 (5 bases). V was pared by 5 bases and J by 2 bases, with 10 bases between. This CDR3 comprises 13 residues. The germline CDR1 and CDR2 sequences are MDHEN and SYDVKM. The CDR3 loop reads CASSGQGPYEQYF. CDR3 nucleotide sequence: TGTGCCAGCAGTGGCCAGGGCCCCTACGAGCAGTACTTC.

The chain has TRBV11-3 and TRBJ1-4; 10 bases are a match to TRBD1. In germline, CDR1 is SGHNT, CDR2 YENEEA. The CDR3 covers 15 residues. V lost 5 bases, J lost 3 bases, and 3 bases stayed unmatched. DNA for the CDR3: TGTGCCAGCAGCGCAGGACAGGGGGCTAATGAAAAACTGTTTTTT. Encoded protein: CASSAGQGANEKLFF.

The V and J genes are TRBV21-1 and TRBJ2-3; the DNA was not used to check the table's D call, TRBD1. TRBV21-1 is a documented pseudogene. The CDR3 is 17 amino acids. The CDR3 loop reads CASSKEDRLTSTDTQYF. DNA for the CDR3: TGTGCCAGCAGCAAAGAGGACAGGCTTACTAGCACAGATACGCAGTATTTT.

The gene calls are TRBV4-2 and TRBJ2-1; possible D gene TRBD1, 6 bases. The CDR3 length is 16 residues. The V and J ends lost 3 bases and 6 bases respectively, with 18 bases between them. Germline V gives CDR1 LGHNA, CDR2 YNFKEQ. CDR3 protein: CASSQRAQGKRNEQFF. The CDR3 region has the DNA TGTGCCAGCAGCCAGCGAGCACAGGGAAAACGCAATGAGCAGTTCTTC.

This chain links TRBV18 with TRBJ2-1; D is perhaps TRBD2 (5 bases). The CDR3 extends over 14 amino acids. V shed 3 bases and J shed 6 bases, with 12 bases lying between them. Per germline, CDR1 KGHSH and CDR2 LQKENI. In DNA form, the CDR3 reads TGTGCCAGCTCACCCCCCCAACTAGTCAATGAGCAGTTCTTC. Protein sequence: CASSPPQLVNEQFF.

The CDR3 nucleotides read TGTGCCAGCAGCTTAGGGACTAGCGGGAGCTATTTAAGCGAAGAGACCCAGTACTTC. It yields the protein CASSLGTSGSYLSEETQYF. The rearrangement links TRBV7-9 to TRBJ2-5; TRBD2 agrees at 13 bases. The V and J ends lost 1 base and 3 bases, in that order; junction bases with no gene match: 11. CDR1 SEHNR and CDR2 FQNEAQ come from the germline V gene (reference sequence). This CDR3 is built from 19 residues.

The chain joins TRBV19 to TRBJ2-7, with 8 bases aligning to TRBD2. Germline values: CDR1 LNHDA, CDR2 SQIVND (reference sequence). V gave up 6 bases and J gave up 3 bases; unmatched junction bases: 7. The CDR3 totals 14 residues. The chain's CDR3 is CASRVREGGYEQYF. CDR3 nucleotides: TGTGCCAGTAGGGTCCGGGAGGGCGGCTACGAGCAGTACTTC.

The gene calls are TRBV10-3 and TRBJ1-2, with a tentative D call TRBD1 (6 bases). Germline values: CDR1 ENHRY, CDR2 SYGVKD. Trimming removed 7 bases at V and 2 bases at J, with 11 bases between. The CDR3 sequence is 13 residues long. CDR3 sequence reads: CAINRDTNYGYTF. The DNA for the CDR3 is TGTGCCATCAACAGGGATACCAACTATGGCTACACCTTC.

This chain links TRBV3-1 (or the pseudogene TRBV3-2) with TRBJ2-7, with 9 bases matching TRBD1. V dropped 4 bases and J dropped 7; count of bases not matched to a gene: 11. Germline lookup yields CDR1 LGHDT and CDR2 YNNKEL (reference sequence). CDR3 length: 15 amino acids. The CDR3 here is CASSRWTGVMGEQYF. DNA for the CDR3: TGTGCCAGCAGCCGATGGACAGGGGTGATGGGAGAGCAGTACTTC.

This chain connects TRBV14 to TRBJ1-6; D ambiguous. Per the germline V gene, CDR1 is SGHDN and CDR2 is FVKESK. This CDR3 spans 12 amino acids. V dropped 5 bases and J dropped 10 bases, with 9 bases sitting between them. The CDR3 DNA follows: TGTGCCAGCAGCTGGGCCTTCTCACCCCTCCACTTT. Amino acid sequence: CASSWAFSPLHF.

The chain carries TRBV5-4 and TRBJ2-2, with D maybe TRBD1 (6 bases). V shed 1 base and J shed 6 bases, with 7 bases lying between them. CDR1 is SGHNT, CDR2 YYREEE, per germline (reference sequence). The CDR3 has 13 residues. CDR3 sequence reads: CASSLTGSGELFF. CDR3 sequence (DNA): TGTGCCAGCAGCTTGACAGGGTCCGGGGAGCTGTTTTTT.

This chain connects TRBV7-9 to TRBJ2-1; D unresolved. The CDR3 extends over 15 amino acids. Germline lookup yields CDR1 SEHNR and CDR2 FQNEAQ (reference sequence). Trimming pared 1 base from V and 0 bases from J, leaving 7 bases between. The DNA of the CDR3 is TGTGCCAGCAGCTTAGTGACTCTCTCCTACAATGAGCAGTTCTTC. It translates to CASSLVTLSYNEQFF.